What follows is one T cell receptor (beta chain) and its context. This specimen comes from a study of blood T cell repertoires in COVID-19. Germline loops: CDR1 LGHDT, CDR2 YNNKEL (reference sequence). The V end was cut by 4 bases, the J end by 0 bases, with 18 bases between. This CDR3 is built from 17 residues. Measured with immunoSEQ multiplex PCR; TCRdb has only the in-frame clones, and not every one. The sample yields under 350,000 clones, about 88% seen once. Sequenced sample: peripheral blood. The receptor was isolated from a man younger than 35 with active or convalescent COVID-19. This chain uses TRBV3-1 (or the pseudogene TRBV3-2) with TRBJ2-5; tentative D call: TRBD2 (6 bases). In DNA, the CDR3 is TGTGCCAGCAGCCCCCCGGGACTTTCATCGTACCAAGAGACCCAGTACTTC. It yields the protein CASSPPGLSSYQETQYF.